Reported below is one T cell receptor (beta chain). What it binds is unknown. The sample belongs to a study of OX40 agonist ivuxolimab in advanced cancers. Study in general: A partial response was reached by three patients: one with hepatocellular carcinoma and two with cutaneous melanoma.

Profiling relied on immunoSEQ multiplex PCR, and the TCRdb table lists in-frame clones only, not all of them. The repertoire holds about 130,000 clones, with roughly 90% as singletons. CDR1 MDHEN and CDR2 SYDVKM come from the germline V gene. The CDR3 totals 17 residues. V trimming: 0 bases; J trimming: 3 bases; junction bases outside the gene matches: 7. Whole-study results and caveats: CD8+ T cells showed, on average, more clonal expansion than CD4+ cells. The work left the antigen specificity of expanded peripheral T cells undetermined. Expansion of clones was among the lowest in partial responders at 0.1-3.0 mg/kg.

The sequencing here drew on CD4+ or CD8+ T cells sorted from blood, taken in a trial of the OX40 agonist ivuxolimab. The chain has TRBV28 and TRBJ2-1; 8 bases are a match to TRBD1. The receptor comes from an adult with an advanced solid tumor such as melanoma, head and neck, liver or kidney cancer. The CDR3 reads CASSLWEGTGGYNEQFF. The CDR3 nucleotides are TGTGCCAGCAGTTTATGGGAAGGAACAGGGGGCTACAATGAGCAGTTCTTC.